This T cell receptor (beta chain) was captured by sequencing in a study of blood T cell repertoires in COVID-19. Trimming shortened V by 3 bases and J by 3 bases, and 16 bases separated the two germline ends. The CDR3 spans 16 residues. Germline-derived CDR1 and CDR2 are LNHDA and SQIVND (reference sequence). Enrolled through a virtual design, the participants were between roughly 18 and 90 years of age and came from under 30 US areas. Assignment of participants to cohorts was predicated upon participant-reported clinical history. In the source study's methods: Amplified reference gene primers provided the basis for estimating nucleated cell counts. Repertoires were generated with immunoSEQ multiplex PCR, while TCRdb's copy carries only in-frame clones and drops some. That table gives V, J and clone size, and the DNA gave D and trimming. The profile shows a few hundred thousand clones, around 87% of them singletons.

The sequenced material came from PBMCs or T cells enriched from blood (not recorded which). The chain links TRBV19 to TRBJ2-3, with no clear D. This receptor was obtained from a man aged 35 to 55 in a cohort exposed to, infected with or recovered from COVID-19 (not recorded which). The CDR3 here is CASSMTYGSRTDTQYF. CDR3 nucleotide sequence: TGTGCCAGTAGTATGACTTACGGAAGTCGGACAGATACGCAGTATTTT.